Listed here are 10 T cell receptor beta chains from one sample, sequenced in a study of OX40 agonist ivuxolimab in advanced cancers. TCRdb keeps only in-frame clones here, not all; method: immunoSEQ multiplex PCR. The profile shows approximately 69,000 clones, around 90% of them singletons. Material: CD4+ or CD8+ T cells sorted from blood, obtained in a trial of the OX40 agonist ivuxolimab. These receptors originate from an adult with an advanced solid tumor such as melanoma, head and neck, liver or kidney cancer.

CDR3 coding DNA: TGTGCCAGCAGCTTGCCCGGGGAGCTGTTTTTT. As protein: CASSLPGELFF. The V gene is TRBV7-8, the J gene TRBJ2-2; D is uncertain. The CDR3 extends over 11 amino acids. CDR1 is SGHVS, CDR2 FQNEAQ, per germline. V was trimmed by 3 bases and J by 6 bases, leaving 2 bases between them.

The V call is TRBV27, the J call TRBJ2-5; TRBD1 agrees at 7 bases. After removal of 5 bases from V and 2 bases from J, the junction contained 8 bases not matched to a gene. The CDR3 contains 15 residues. The germline gives CDR1 MNHEY, CDR2 SMNVEV (reference sequence). This CDR3 reads CASSPTTGRQETQYF. CDR3 DNA: TGTGCCAGCAGTCCTACGACAGGGCGTCAAGAGACCCAGTACTTC.

The rearrangement links TRBV29-1 to TRBJ2-3, with a tentative D call TRBD1 (6 bases). Trimming pared 0 bases from V and 3 bases from J, leaving 13 bases between. CDR1 is SQVTM and CDR2 is ANQGSEA in the germline V gene. The CDR3 covers 15 residues. CDR3 region: CSVEDSPGETDTQYF. The CDR3 DNA reads as TGCAGCGTTGAAGATTCGCCAGGGGAAACAGATACGCAGTATTTT.

V gene TRBV19 combines with J gene TRBJ1-2; tentative D call: TRBD1 (5 bases). V lost 1 base, J lost 4 bases, and 13 bases lay in between. Germline-derived CDR1 and CDR2 are LNHDA and SQIVND (reference sequence). The CDR3 extends over 15 amino acids. The CDR3 DNA reads as TGTGCCAGTAGTATAGCCCCGGGGGGGGGCTATGGCTACACCTTC. This gives the protein CASSIAPGGGYGYTF.

This clone occurred a few times. The chain uses TRBV28 and TRBJ2-7, with 12 bases fitting TRBD2. CDR1 is MDHEN, CDR2 SYDVKM, per germline. The J segment lost 6 bases and the V segment lost 7 bases, leaving 10 bases of the junction unmatched. This CDR3 comprises 15 residues. CDR3 residues: CASTPLAGGPGEQYF. The CDR3 bases are TGTGCCAGCACCCCCCTAGCGGGGGGGCCTGGCGAGCAGTACTTC. Variable domain in full (rest from reference TRBV28 and TRBJ2-7): DVKVTQSSRYLVKRTGEKVFLECVQDMDHENMFWYRQDPGLGLRLIYFSYDVKMKEKGDIPEGYSVSREKKERFSLILESASTNQTSMYLCASTPLAGGPGEQYFGPGTRLTVT.

The chain couples TRBV19 to TRBJ2-1, with D unclear. The CDR3 is 17 residues long. V was pared by 0 bases and J by 11 bases, with 23 bases between. Germline CDR1 LNHDA, CDR2 SQIVND (reference sequence). DNA of the CDR3: TGTGCCAGTAGTATAGATTCGCCGGGTAGAATAGGAAGGAAGCAGTTCTTC. Amino acid sequence: CASSIDSPGRIGRKQFF.

V is TRBV5-1 and J is TRBJ2-2, with D unresolved. The CDR3 covers 17 residues. In germline, CDR1 is SGHRS, CDR2 YFSETQ. V gave up 0 bases and J gave up 0 bases, with 12 bases separating them. The CDR3 bases are TGCGCCAGCAGCTTGGTACCCATCACCGCGAACACCGGGGAGCTGTTTTTT. The encoded protein is CASSLVPITANTGELFF.

This clone has only a few counts. The V call is TRBV4-2, the J call TRBJ2-7, with a weak D call TRBD2 (6 bases). Germline CDR1 is LGHNA and CDR2 is YNFKEQ. The CDR3 is made up of 15 amino acids. Trimming stripped 4 bases from V and 0 bases from J, with 13 bases between. CDR3 loop: CASSPDLGGSYEQYF. The CDR3 DNA is TGTGCCAGCAGCCCGGACCTGGGGGGCTCCTACGAGCAGTACTTC.

This clone has a single count. The rearrangement uses TRBV7-9 and TRBJ2-3; D is perhaps TRBD2 (5 bases). V was clipped by 7 bases and J by 1 base, with 9 bases between them. There are 13 residues in the CDR3. From germline, CDR1 is SEHNR and CDR2 FQNEAQ (reference sequence). The CDR3 DNA reads as TGTGCCAGCACCCCGAGGGGCACAGATACGCAGTATTTT. Amino acids: CASTPRGTDTQYF.

The rearrangement joins TRBV18 to TRBJ2-7; 9 nucleotides agree with TRBD1. CDR3 size: 15 residues. The V gene's germline CDR1 is KGHSH and CDR2 LQKENI. Losses at the gene ends were 8 bases for V and 3 bases for J; bases not matched to a gene: 11. The CDR3 protein is CASAAPGTGFYEQYF. DNA for the CDR3: TGTGCCAGCGCAGCCCCCGGGACAGGGTTCTACGAGCAGTACTTC.